Below, 21 T cell receptor beta chains from the same sample are listed, as sequenced in a study of shared clonotypes between healthy human individuals. The repertoire was sequenced with immunoSEQ multiplex PCR; TCRdb's copy has only in-frame clones and lacks some. The data contain about 2.4 million clones, over 85% of them singletons. What was sequenced was naive CD4+ T cells from PBMCs. Subset meaning: CD45RA+ positively selected. The source of these receptors is a man younger than 35 in good health. Some clones in this sample may be carry-over from other donors' samples.

V and J are TRBV6-1 and TRBJ1-3; no firm D call. Germline CDR1 and CDR2: MNHNS and SASEGT. This CDR3 comprises 17 residues. Trimming took 4 bases from V and 3 from J, leaving 19 bases between them. The CDR3 coding sequence is TGTGCCAGCAGTGTCGATCTCTCAGGCGGCCGTGGAAACACCATATATTTT. Protein sequence: CASSVDLSGGRGNTIYF.

In this sample, this clone turned up once. This sequence joins TRBV5-1 and TRBJ2-1, with 12 bases that match TRBD2. J gave up 9 bases and V 3 bases, and 4 bases lay outside the gene matches. CDR1 SGHRS and CDR2 YFSETQ come from the germline V gene. The CDR3 has 14 amino acids. The CDR3 sequence is CASSSTSGSTEQFF. In nucleotides, the CDR3 is TGCGCCAGCAGCTCGACTAGCGGGAGTACTGAGCAGTTCTTC.

The chain employs TRBV7-6 and TRBJ2-2; D might be TRBD1 (5 bases). Trimming pared 1 base from V and 13 bases from J, leaving 16 bases between. Per the germline V gene, CDR1 is SGHVS and CDR2 is FNYEAQ. There are 14 residues in the CDR3. The CDR3 loop reads CASSLDSGRLWLFF. Here the CDR3 DNA reads TGTGCCAGCAGCTTAGACTCAGGGCGATTGTGGCTGTTTTTT.

The chain links TRBV28 to TRBJ2-1, with no clear D. The germline V gene has CDR1 MDHEN and CDR2 SYDVKM. The V end lost 7 bases, the J end lost 9 bases, and 16 bases lay between the germline ends. The CDR3 length is 13 residues. CDR3 sequence (DNA): TGTGCCAGCAAGCGCCCGGATAAGGGTGAGCAGTTCTTC. Its translation: CASKRPDKGEQFF.

This clone has only a few counts. This chain's CDR3 is CASRQNPDRDTEAFF. In nucleotides, the CDR3 is TGCGCCAGCAGACAAAATCCGGACAGGGACACTGAAGCTTTCTTT. The chain uses TRBV4-3 and TRBJ1-1; TRBD1 matches at 8 bases. This CDR3 contains 15 residues. The V and J ends lost 6 bases and 3 bases, in that order; junction bases with no gene match: 9. CDR1 is LGHNA, CDR2 YSLEER, per germline.

This sequence joins TRBV11-2 and TRBJ2-5, with 9 bases identical to TRBD2. The V gene's germline CDR1 is SGHAT and CDR2 FQNNGV. The CDR3 length is 17 residues. V gave up 3 bases and J gave up 5 bases; unmatched junction bases: 13. CDR3 sequence reads: CASSFLTSGSSVETQYF. CDR3 in DNA: TGTGCCAGCAGCTTCTTGACTAGCGGAAGCTCGGTTGAGACCCAGTACTTC.

V is TRBV12-2 and J is TRBJ2-5; TRBD1, the table's D call, was not compared with the DNA. TRBV12-2 is a pseudogene. The CDR3 extends over 13 amino acids. The CDR3 sequence: CASRTGQKETQYF. CDR3 nucleotide sequence: TGTGCAAGTCGGACGGGACAGAAAGAGACCCAGTACTTC.

V gene TRBV7-8 combines with J gene TRBJ2-4, with TRBD2 matching 7 bases. The CDR3 consists of 18 residues. The germline gives CDR1 SGHVS, CDR2 FQNEAQ. Trimming removed 5 bases from V and 0 bases from J; junction bases left unmatched: 13. This CDR3 is CASSQFREGGLAKNIQYF. Here the CDR3 DNA reads TGTGCCAGCAGCCAATTTAGGGAGGGCGGATTAGCCAAAAACATTCAGTACTTC. Using reference TRBV7-8 and TRBJ2-4 for the parts outside the CDR3, the full variable domain is GAGVSQSPRYKVAKRGQDVALRCDPISGHVSLFWYQQALGQGPEFLTYFQNEAQLDKSGLPSDRFFAERPEGSVSTLKIQRTQQEDSAVYLCASSQFREGGLAKNIQYFGAGTRLSVL.

The chain uses TRBV6-1 and TRBJ2-6; TRBD1 aligns across 9 bases. Germline trimming cut 4 bases from V and 0 bases from J; bases unmatched to any gene: 7. Germline loops: CDR1 MNHNS, CDR2 SASEGT. CDR3 length: 18 residues. As DNA, the CDR3 is TGTGCCAGCAGTGGGGTGGGGACAGGGATCTCTGGGGCCAACGTCCTGACTTTC. Its translation is CASSGVGTGISGANVLTF.

The chain joins TRBV28 to TRBJ2-7; tentatively, D is TRBD1 (7 bases). This CDR3 comprises 15 residues. CDR1 and CDR2 (germline): MDHEN, SYDVKM. Trimming took 2 bases from V and 2 from J, leaving 13 bases between them. The CDR3 is CASSLGGTAPYEQYF. CDR3 in DNA: TGTGCCAGCAGTTTAGGAGGGACAGCGCCCTACGAGCAGTACTTC.

This chain's CDR3 is CAATGTGRGITEAFF. The CDR3 bases are TGTGCCGCGACAGGGACAGGGAGGGGGATCACTGAAGCTTTCTTT. The V gene is TRBV6-5, the J gene TRBJ1-1; 9 bases match TRBD1. From germline, CDR1 is MNHEY and CDR2 SVGAGI. The CDR3 totals 15 residues. Trimming cost V 11 bases and J 4 bases; bases outside gene matches: 14.

V is TRBV20-1 and J is TRBJ2-3; either TRBD1 or TRBD2 may fit D (5 bases each). Germline V gives CDR1 DFQATT, CDR2 SNEGSKA (reference sequence). There are 11 residues in the CDR3. V was cut by 5 bases and J by 13 bases, with 16 bases left in between. CDR3 nucleotides: TGCAGTGCTCTCTCCGGGACCCCGGAGTATTTT. Residues: CSALSGTPEYF.

The rearrangement joins TRBV27 to TRBJ2-7; 9 nucleotides align to TRBD2. The junction had 13 bases not matched to a gene; V was cut back by 6 bases and J by 7 bases. From germline, CDR1 is MNHEY and CDR2 SMNVEV (reference sequence). CDR3 length equals 15 residues. The CDR3 reads CASRTPHSGSGEQYF. The CDR3 DNA sequence: TGTGCCAGCAGGACTCCCCATAGCGGGAGTGGGGAGCAGTACTTC.

The CDR3 reads CSVVKLTTNEKLFF. The DNA for the CDR3 is TGCAGCGTGGTTAAGTTGACAACTAATGAAAAACTGTTTTTT. The chain employs TRBV29-1 and TRBJ1-4, with unresolved D. The CDR3 covers 14 residues. Germline CDR1 reads SQVTM; CDR2 reads ANQGSEA. V lost 6 bases to trimming and J lost 0 bases, with 11 bases between them. Together with reference TRBV29-1 and TRBJ1-4, the CDR3 gives the full variable domain: SAVISQKPSRDICQRGTSLTIQCQVDSQVTMMFWYRQQPGQSLTLIATANQGSEATYESGFVIDKFPISRPNLTFSTLTVSNMSPEDSSIYLCSVVKLTTNEKLFFGSGTQLSVL.

In nucleotides, the CDR3 is TGCAGCGTACAACAGGGGACGGCAACTAATGAAAAACTGTTTTTT. It translates to CSVQQGTATNEKLFF. The chain couples TRBV29-1 to TRBJ1-4; 7 bases agree with TRBD1. The CDR3 totals 15 residues. CDR1 is SQVTM and CDR2 is ANQGSEA in the germline V gene. With 6 bases clipped from V and 0 bases from J, the junction kept 7 bases outside the gene matches.

This clone was counted between two and nine times. The chain is built from TRBV2 and TRBJ2-1; no clear D gene. Trimming shortened V by 8 bases and J by 5 bases, and 4 bases separated the two germline ends. This CDR3 is 10 amino acids long. CDR1 is SNHLY and CDR2 is FYNNEI in the germline V gene. The CDR3 region is CASGNNEQFF. Written as DNA, the CDR3 is TGTGCCAGCGGGAACAATGAGCAGTTCTTC.

The chain combines TRBV4-1 with TRBJ1-5; 10 nucleotides match TRBD1. The V gene's germline CDR1 is MGHRA and CDR2 YSYEKL. The CDR3 contains 15 residues. J gave up 5 bases and V 4 bases, and 5 bases lay outside the gene matches. The CDR3 bases are TGCGCCAGCAGCCGGACGGACAGGGGGGATCAGCCCCAGCATTTT. The encoded protein is CASSRTDRGDQPQHF.

Regarding this clone: The identical CDR3 is also encoded by other nucleotide sequences in the sample. V gene TRBV18 combines with J gene TRBJ2-1; D unresolved. CDR3 length equals 15 residues. Trimming stripped 0 bases from V and 0 bases from J, with 6 bases between. CDR1 KGHSH and CDR2 LQKENI come from the germline V gene. CDR3 DNA sequence: TGTGCCAGCTCACCACCTTCGGGCTCCTACAATGAGCAGTTCTTC. Translation: CASSPPSGSYNEQFF.

The rearrangement joins TRBV4-1 to TRBJ2-5; D call uncertain. The DNA end is a closer match to TRBJ2-7, so the J assignment may be wrong. The CDR3 loop spans 14 amino acids. CDR1 is MGHRA and CDR2 is YSYEKL in the germline V gene. CDR3 protein: CASSQINPSYEQYF. CDR3 bases: TGCGCCAGCAGCCAAATCAACCCTTCCTACGAGCAGTACTTC.

This clone showed up just once. V and J are TRBV5-1 and TRBJ1-3; no clear D. Germline V lookup: CDR1 SGHRS, CDR2 YFSETQ. This CDR3 has 13 amino acids. V lost 5 bases to trimming and J lost 0 bases, with 6 bases between them. Here the CDR3 DNA reads TGCGCCAGCAGGCGGGACTCTGGAAACACCATATATTTT. This sequence encodes CASRRDSGNTIYF.

The chain couples TRBV15 to TRBJ2-1; TRBD2 matches at 15 bases. Germline CDR1 reads LNHNV; CDR2 reads YYDKDF (reference sequence). V was pared by 1 base and J by 9 bases, with 4 bases of the junction left unmatched. This CDR3 comprises 16 residues. This CDR3 reads CATSRVGTSGRTEQFF. CDR3 coding DNA: TGTGCCACCAGCAGAGTGGGGACTAGCGGGAGGACTGAGCAGTTCTTC.